One and the same sample provided the 10 T cell receptor beta chains below, sequenced in a study of T cell repertoires in cytomegalovirus infection. TCRdb re-derived calls from the reads in MiXCR, one entry per CDR3 protein. Of almost 90,000 distinct CDR3 sequences listed, around 28% are singletons. These TCRs are of unknown antigen specificity. The sample consisted of CD8+ T cells from cultured PBMCs, taken from culture after CMV antigen stimulation. Receptors originate from a human donor in good health (CMV status not recorded). Some clones in this sample may be carry-over from other donors' samples.

V is TRBV7-9 and J is TRBJ2-3; 7 bases map to TRBD1. CDR3 length: 15 amino acids. Trimming removed 5 bases from V and 0 bases from J; junction bases left unmatched: 5. In germline, CDR1 is SEHNR, CDR2 FQNEAQ (reference sequence). The CDR3 DNA reads as TGTGCCAGCAGCCCCGGGACAGAGAGCACAGATACGCAGTATTTT. Translated, it gives CASSPGTESTDTQYF. Looking up the rest from reference TRBV7-9 and TRBJ2-3 gives the full variable domain: DTGVSQNPRHKITKRGQNVTFRCDPISEHNRLYWYRQTLGQGPEFLTYFQNEAQLEKSRLLSDRFSAERPKGSFSTLEIQRTEQGDSAMYLCASSPGTESTDTQYFGPGTRLTVL.

The rearrangement links TRBV5-1 to TRBJ2-2; 8 positions agree with TRBD2. CDR3 size: 18 residues. Germline values: CDR1 SGHRS, CDR2 YFSETQ. V shed 1 base and J 2 bases; nucleotides not matched to a gene: 10. This chain's CDR3 is CASSLWGSGDRNTGELFF. The CDR3 coding sequence is TGCGCCAGCAGCTTGTGGGGTAGCGGGGACCGAAACACCGGGGAGCTGTTTTTT.

This clonotype was found a few times. V is TRBV5-6 and J is TRBJ2-7; D call uncertain. Germline loops: CDR1 SGHDT, CDR2 YYEEEE. Trimming removed 1 base from V and 1 base from J, with 9 bases in between. CDR3 length equals 14 residues. In DNA form, the CDR3 reads TGTGCCAGCAGCTTGCGAGCCTCTTCCTACGAGCAGTACTTC. Its translation is CASSLRASSYEQYF.

This clonotype turned up a few times. The chain has TRBV10-3 and TRBJ2-7, with TRBD2 as a possible D gene (6 bases). CDR3 size: 15 residues. The germline V and J ends were trimmed by 0 bases and 5 bases, with 14 bases remaining between them. CDR1 is ENHRY, CDR2 SYGVKD, per germline. The CDR3: CAISESRTTGHEQYF. The CDR3 DNA reads as TGTGCCATCAGTGAGTCGCGGACTACCGGCCACGAGCAGTACTTC.

This clonotype was found many times. The rearrangement links TRBV6-5 to TRBJ2-7; 7 nucleotides align to TRBD2. Germline assignment: CDR1 MNHEY and CDR2 SVGAGI. Unmatched junction bases numbered 3, after V lost 0 bases and J lost 7 bases. The CDR3 runs to 13 residues. For the CDR3, the DNA is TGTGCCAGCAGTTACTCGACGGGGGGTGAGCAGTACTTC. This gives the protein CASSYSTGGEQYF.

This clonotype was recorded many times. V gene TRBV7-6 combines with J gene TRBJ1-1; no clear D gene. CDR3 size: 15 residues. V was cut by 1 base and J by 0 bases, with 9 bases left in between. Germline CDR1 is SGHVS and CDR2 is FNYEAQ. In nucleotides, the CDR3 is TGTGCCAGCAGCTTAGACCCAGCAGTGAACACTGAAGCTTTCTTT. Translation: CASSLDPAVNTEAFF.

In this sample, this clonotype turned up a few times. The chain combines TRBV20-1 with TRBJ2-5, with 8 bases lining up with TRBD1. The CDR3 sequence is 15 residues long. Trimming cost V 4 bases and J 5 bases; bases outside gene matches: 12. CDR1 and CDR2 (germline): DFQATT, SNEGSKA (reference sequence). CDR3 nucleotides: TGCAGTGCTACCCTCCCGACAGGGGTGGGGGAGACCCAGTACTTC. Translated: CSATLPTGVGETQYF.

The chain joins TRBV7-9 to TRBJ2-5; D might be TRBD1 (5 bases). V gave up 7 bases and J gave up 3 bases, with 15 bases separating them. CDR3 length: 14 amino acids. Germline CDR1 SEHNR, CDR2 FQNEAQ (reference sequence). The CDR3 sequence is CASTFLGAKETQYF. The CDR3 region has the DNA TGTGCCAGCACTTTTTTAGGGGCGAAAGAGACCCAGTACTTC.

In nucleotides, the CDR3 is TGTGCCAGCAGTTTACCAGCCAACTATGGCTACACCTTC. Translating gives CASSLPANYGYTF. This chain connects TRBV12-3 or TRBV12-4 to TRBJ1-2; D gene unclear. Trimming shortened V by 2 bases and J by 2 bases, and 6 bases separated the two germline ends. The length of the CDR3 is 13 residues.

The V call is TRBV27, the J call TRBJ2-5, with TRBD2 matching 11 bases. J was trimmed by 4 bases and V by 1 base; bases with no gene match: 5. This CDR3 contains 16 residues. CDR1 MNHEY and CDR2 SMNVEV come from the germline V gene (reference sequence). The chain's CDR3 is CASSLLAGGPLETQYF. The CDR3 DNA sequence: TGTGCCAGCAGTTTATTAGCGGGGGGGCCATTAGAGACCCAGTACTTC.